This T cell receptor beta chain appears in the sequencing data of a study of graft-versus-host responses after intestinal transplantation. The wider study: Isolated intestinal, liver-intestinal, or multivisceral transplants were what recipients had. Each patient got anti-thymocyte globulin induction, then tacrolimus and steroids for roughly 3 years. Study conclusions and caveats: In patients with graft-donor T cell macrochimerism, allograft graft-versus-host to host-versus-graft clonal ratios were high. In recipient marrow, GvH clones were found, and some appeared first in ileum or blood.

TCRdb keeps only in-frame clones here, not all; method: immunoSEQ multiplex PCR. The sample holds tens of thousands of clones, about 89% seen once. The table lists this clone with a few counts. Its antigen is undetermined. The CDR3 consists of 14 residues. Trimming removed 3 bases at V and 1 base at J, with 9 bases between. CDR1 is MNHEY, CDR2 SMNVEV, per germline (reference sequence). This clonotype was obtained from a human donor who received an intestinal transplant. Sample: unstimulated CD4+ T cells sorted from spleen or lymph node cells, taken before intestinal transplant. The chain couples TRBV27 to TRBJ1-1; D perhaps matches TRBD1 (5 bases). Written as DNA, the CDR3 is TGTGCCAGCAGTTTTTGGCAGGGGAACACTGAAGCTTTCTTT. This sequence encodes CASSFWQGNTEAFF.